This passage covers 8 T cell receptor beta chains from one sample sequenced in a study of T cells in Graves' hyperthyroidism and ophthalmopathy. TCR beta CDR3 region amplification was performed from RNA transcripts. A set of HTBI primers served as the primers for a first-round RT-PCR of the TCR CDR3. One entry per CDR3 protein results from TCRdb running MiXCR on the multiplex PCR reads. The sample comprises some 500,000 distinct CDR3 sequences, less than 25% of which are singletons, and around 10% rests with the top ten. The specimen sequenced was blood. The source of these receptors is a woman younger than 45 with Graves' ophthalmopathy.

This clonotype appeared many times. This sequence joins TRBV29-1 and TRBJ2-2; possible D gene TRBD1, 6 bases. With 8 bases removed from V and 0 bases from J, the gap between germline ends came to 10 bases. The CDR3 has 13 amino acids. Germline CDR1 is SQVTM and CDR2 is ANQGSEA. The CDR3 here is CSLRTANTGELFF. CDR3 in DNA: TGCAGCCTCCGGACAGCGAACACCGGGGAGCTGTTTTTT.

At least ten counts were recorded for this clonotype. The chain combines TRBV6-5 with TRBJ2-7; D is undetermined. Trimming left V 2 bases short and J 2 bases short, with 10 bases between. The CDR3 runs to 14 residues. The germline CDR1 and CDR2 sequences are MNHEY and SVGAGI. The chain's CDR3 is CASSYGRSPYEQYF. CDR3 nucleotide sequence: TGTGCCAGCAGTTACGGGCGGTCGCCCTACGAGCAGTACTTC.

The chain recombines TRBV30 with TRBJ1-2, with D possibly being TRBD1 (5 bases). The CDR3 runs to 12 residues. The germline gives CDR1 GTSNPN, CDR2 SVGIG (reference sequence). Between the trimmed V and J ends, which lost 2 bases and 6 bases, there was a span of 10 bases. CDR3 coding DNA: TGTGCCTGGAGTAGCAGGGTTGATGGCTACACCTTC. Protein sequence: CAWSSRVDGYTF.

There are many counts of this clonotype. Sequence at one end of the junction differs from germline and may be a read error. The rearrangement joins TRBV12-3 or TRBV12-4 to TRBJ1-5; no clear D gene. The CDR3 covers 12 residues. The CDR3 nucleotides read TGTGCCAGCAGCTTAGGCGGTCAGCCCCAGCATTTT. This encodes CASSLGGQPQHF.

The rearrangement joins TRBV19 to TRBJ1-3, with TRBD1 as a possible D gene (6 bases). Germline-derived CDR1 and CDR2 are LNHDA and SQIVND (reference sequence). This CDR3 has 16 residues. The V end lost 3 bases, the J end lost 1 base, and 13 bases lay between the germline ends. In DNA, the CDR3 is TGTGCCAGTAGTATGTTCCGGACAGTTTCTGGAAACACCATATATTTT. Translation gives CASSMFRTVSGNTIYF.

In nucleotides, the CDR3 is TGTGCCTGGGCACGGGGGAGAGGGGAGACCCAGTACTTC. Protein product: CAWARGRGETQYF. The rearrangement uses TRBV30 and TRBJ2-5, with D tentatively TRBD2 (6 bases). Germline CDR1 reads GTSNPN; CDR2 reads SVGIG (reference sequence). This CDR3 contains 13 residues. V dropped 5 bases and J dropped 5 bases, with 15 bases sitting between them.

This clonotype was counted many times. CDR3 DNA sequence: TGTGCCAGCAGCTTAAGATTAGGGACCTCCTACGAGCAGTACTTC. The encoded protein is CASSLRLGTSYEQYF. This chain connects TRBV11-2 to TRBJ2-7; either TRBD1 or TRBD2 may fit D (5 bases each). The length of the CDR3 is 15 residues. Deletions cut 2 bases from V and 0 bases from J, with 11 bases between. Germline assignment: CDR1 SGHAT and CDR2 FQNNGV.

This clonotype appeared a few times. CDR3 protein: CASSYLVAGATNTGELFF. In nucleotides, the CDR3 is TGTGCCAGCAGTTACTTGGTAGCGGGGGCCACGAACACCGGGGAGCTGTTTTTT. The chain has TRBV6-2 or TRBV6-3 and TRBJ2-2; 9 nucleotides match TRBD2. CDR1 and CDR2 (germline): MNHEY, SVGEGT. This CDR3 spans 18 amino acids. V lost 1 base to trimming and J lost 0 bases; unmatched junction nucleotides: 6.